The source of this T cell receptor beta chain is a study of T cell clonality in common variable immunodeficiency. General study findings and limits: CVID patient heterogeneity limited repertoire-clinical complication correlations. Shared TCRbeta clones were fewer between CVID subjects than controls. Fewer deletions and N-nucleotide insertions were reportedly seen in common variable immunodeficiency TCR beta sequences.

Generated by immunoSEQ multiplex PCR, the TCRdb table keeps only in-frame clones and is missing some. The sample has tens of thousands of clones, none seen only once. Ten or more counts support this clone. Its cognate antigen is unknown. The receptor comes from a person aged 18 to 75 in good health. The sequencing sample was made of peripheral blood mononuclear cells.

CDR3 DNA, as far as it was read: TGTGCCAGTATGGCAGGGAACAATCAGCCC. This gives the protein CASMAGNNQP. The whole CDR3 is CASMAGNNQPQHF. The chain uses TRBV19 and TRBJ1-5; D possibly corresponds to TRBD1 (5 bases). The DNA ends 3 residues before the CDR3 does, and the rest of the CDR3 is filled in from the germline J gene. V lost 7 bases and J 3 bases, leaving 10 bases between the germline ends. The CDR3 extends over 13 amino acids. Germline loops: CDR1 LNHDA, CDR2 SQIVND (reference sequence).